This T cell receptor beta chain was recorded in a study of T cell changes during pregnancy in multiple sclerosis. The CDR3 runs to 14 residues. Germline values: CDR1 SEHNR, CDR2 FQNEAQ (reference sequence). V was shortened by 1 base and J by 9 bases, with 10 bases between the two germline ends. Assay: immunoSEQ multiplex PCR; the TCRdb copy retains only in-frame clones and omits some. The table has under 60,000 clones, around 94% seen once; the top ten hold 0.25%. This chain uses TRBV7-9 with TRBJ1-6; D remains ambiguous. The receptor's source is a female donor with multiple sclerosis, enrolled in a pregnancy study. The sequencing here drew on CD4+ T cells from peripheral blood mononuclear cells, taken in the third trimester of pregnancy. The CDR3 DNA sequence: TGTGCCAGCAGCTTAGAAGTCGGGTCTTCACCCCTCCACTTT. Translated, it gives CASSLEVGSSPLHF.